This T cell receptor (beta chain) was profiled in a study of shared clonotypes between healthy human individuals. Study-level background: Researchers assigned three CD4 naive, three CD4 memory, two CD8 naive and one CD8 memory plate to each donor. Study results and caveats: The expectation was that sequencing depth would affect clonotype sharing among donors.

Original data processing: Filtering differed for immunoSEQ, which gave only junction sequences without quality scores. The method was immunoSEQ multiplex PCR; TCRdb's version includes in-frame clones alone and lacks a portion of them. The D gene and trimming were derived from the DNA, and the V and J assignments and clone size from that table. The sample shows about 380,000 clones, 96% of them seen only once. The CDR3 is made up of 13 amino acids. Trimming took off 0 bases at V and 8 bases at J, with 13 bases between the two ends. Germline V gene data show CDR1 as GTSNPN and CDR2 as SVGIG (reference sequence). In CD8 memory, CD45RO+ cells were put together with CCR7-negative CD45RA+ TemRA cells. As concerns this clone: The antigen remains unidentified.

Material for sequencing was memory CD8+ T cells sorted from blood. Sample subset: CD45RO+ cells pooled with CCR7-negative TemRA cells. This clonotype originated in a man aged 25 to 40 in good health. This chain connects TRBV30 to TRBJ1-2; D is uncertain. As DNA, the CDR3 is TGTGCCTGGAGTGTAAGGGATCTAGGCGGCTACACCTTC. Protein sequence: CAWSVRDLGGYTF.